These 30 T cell receptor beta chains were sequenced from one sample in a study of T cells in Graves' hyperthyroidism and ophthalmopathy. It was RNA transcripts that yielded the amplified TCR beta CDR3 regions. During a first-round RT-PCR of the TCR CDR3, the HTBI primer set was used. TCRdb redid the calling of the multiplex PCR reads with MiXCR, one entry per CDR3 protein. The sample lists some 600,000 distinct CDR3 sequences; around 14% were seen once. Input material: blood. Receptors were obtained from a woman under 40 with Graves' hyperthyroidism that later progressed to Graves' ophthalmopathy.

In this sample, this clonotype turned up many times. The rearrangement joins TRBV28 to TRBJ1-2; D may be TRBD1 (5 bases). Trimming cost V 6 bases and J 0 bases, with 14 bases left between them. Germline CDR1 reads MDHEN; CDR2 reads SYDVKM. The CDR3 is 15 residues long. In nucleotides, the CDR3 is TGTGCCAGCAGCTCGGGGAGGGGAGCTAACTATGGCTACACCTTC. It yields the protein CASSSGRGANYGYTF.

This clonotype was seen ten or more times. The rearrangement links TRBV10-3 to TRBJ2-7; tentative D call: TRBD2 (5 bases). This CDR3 has 13 amino acids. The germline V and J ends were trimmed by 10 bases and 7 bases, with 20 bases remaining between them. Germline V CDR1 and CDR2: ENHRY, SYGVKD. The chain's CDR3 is CATLTSGTGEQYF. As DNA, the CDR3 is TGTGCCACCCTGACGAGTGGAACGGGGGAGCAGTACTTC.

This clonotype showed up just a few times. This rearrangement joins TRBV28 to TRBJ1-6; no definite D call. CDR3 length: 14 amino acids. V lost 6 bases to trimming and J lost 5 bases, with 11 bases between them. Germline V gives CDR1 MDHEN, CDR2 SYDVKM. The CDR3 nucleotides read TGTGCCAGCAGGCCTACAGTGCATAATTCACCCCTCCACTTT. As protein: CASRPTVHNSPLHF.

This clonotype was seen at least ten times. V is TRBV27 and J is TRBJ1-1; D uncertain. The CDR3 totals 13 residues. V gave up 3 bases and J gave up 4 bases, with 9 bases separating them. Germline CDR1 reads MNHEY; CDR2 reads SMNVEV (reference sequence). In nucleotides, the CDR3 is TGTGCCAGCAGTTTTACGTCCGGCACTGAAGCTTTCTTT. Translating it yields CASSFTSGTEAFF.

CDR3 nucleotides: TGCGCCAGCAGCCAAGAGGGACAGGGGGCAAACACCGGGGAGCTGTTTTTT. This encodes CASSQEGQGANTGELFF. The V and J genes are TRBV4-3 and TRBJ2-2, with 12 bases matching TRBD1. Germline-derived CDR1 and CDR2 are LGHNA and YSLEER. Unmatched junction bases numbered 1, after V lost 0 bases and J lost 2 bases. The CDR3 has 17 amino acids.

The chain is built from TRBV27 and TRBJ2-7; 7 nucleotides align to TRBD1. The CDR3 runs to 15 residues. Germline-derived CDR1 and CDR2 are MNHEY and SMNVEV (reference sequence). Trimming removed 5 bases from V and 3 bases from J; junction bases left unmatched: 10. CDR3 protein: CASSGPGGSGYEQYF. In DNA form, the CDR3 reads TGTGCCAGCAGTGGCCCAGGGGGTTCGGGCTACGAGCAGTACTTC.

The chain uses TRBV20-1 and TRBJ1-6; D may be TRBD1 (5 bases). The V end lost 0 bases, the J end lost 7 bases, and 19 bases lay between the germline ends. The CDR3 sequence is 17 residues long. In germline, CDR1 is DFQATT, CDR2 SNEGSKA (reference sequence). CDR3 amino acids: CSARDPRRGASNSPLHF. Written as DNA, the CDR3 is TGCAGTGCTAGAGATCCCCGTAGAGGGGCGTCAAATTCACCCCTCCACTTT.

In regard to this clonotype: A read error may be the cause here, since a much bigger clone is one base away. The chain is built from TRBV2 and TRBJ1-4; 10 nucleotides line up with TRBD1. CDR1 is SNHLY, CDR2 FYNNEI, per germline. Trimming at V came to 6 bases and at J to 5 bases, leaving 12 bases not matched to a gene. CDR3 length equals 17 residues. The chain's CDR3 is CASRGESQGQGNEKLFF. The CDR3 DNA reads TGTGCCAGCAGGGGCGAATCTCAGGGACAGGGGAATGAAAAACTGTTTTTT. Drawing the rest from reference TRBV2 and TRBJ1-4, the complete variable domain is EPEVTQTPSHQVTQMGQEVILRCVPISNHLYFYWYRQILGQKVEFLVSFYNNEISEKSEIFDDQFSVERPDGSNFTLKIRSTKLEDSAMYFCASRGESQGQGNEKLFFGSGTQLSVL.

Many counts were recorded for this clonotype. This chain uses TRBV2 with TRBJ2-7; weak D call: TRBD2 (6 bases). Germline V gives CDR1 SNHLY, CDR2 FYNNEI. This CDR3 has 14 residues. Trimming took off 4 bases at V and 2 bases at J, with 12 bases between the two ends. CDR3 DNA sequence: TGTGCCAGCAGTGTTGCCGGGGGTGCCTACGAGCAGTACTTC. Encoded protein: CASSVAGGAYEQYF.

This clonotype was counted at least ten times. V and J are TRBV10-3 and TRBJ2-7; D not resolved. The CDR3 covers 12 residues. The V gene lost 2 bases and the J gene lost 4 bases, with 6 bases spanning the gap. Germline V gene lookup returns CDR1 ENHRY and CDR2 SYGVKD. The CDR3 loop is CAISETAYEQYF. Here the CDR3 DNA reads TGTGCCATCAGTGAGACAGCTTACGAGCAGTACTTC.

There are many counts of this clonotype. The genes are TRBV12-3 or TRBV12-4 and TRBJ1-2; D is ambiguous. V lost 2 bases and J lost 2, with 12 bases in between. CDR3 size: 15 residues. The CDR3 reads CASSLSAAENYGYTF. The CDR3 DNA follows: TGTGCCAGCAGTTTATCGGCGGCCGAGAACTATGGCTACACCTTC.

CDR3 amino acids: CASSEAVWETQYF. The CDR3 DNA sequence: TGCGCCAGCAGTGAGGCGGTGTGGGAGACCCAGTACTTC. The chain combines TRBV10-2 with TRBJ2-5; D is unclear. The V gene's germline CDR1 is WSHSY and CDR2 SAAADI. This CDR3 spans 13 amino acids. V lost 2 bases and J 5 bases, leaving 9 bases between the germline ends.

This clonotype was found a few times. V usage is TRBV20-1 and J usage is TRBJ2-5; D call uncertain. The CDR3 length is 10 residues. From germline, CDR1 is DFQATT and CDR2 SNEGSKA (reference sequence). V lost 4 bases to trimming and J lost 5 bases, with 5 bases between them. CDR3 coding DNA: TGCAGTGCTACGGAGGAGACCCAGTACTTC. Protein: CSATEETQYF.

This clonotype has a count of ten or more. This chain uses TRBV12-3 or TRBV12-4 with TRBJ2-7; D is possibly TRBD1 (6 bases). This CDR3 has 13 amino acids. The V end lost 8 bases, the J end lost 3 bases, and 14 bases lay between the germline ends. The DNA of the CDR3 is TGTGCCAGCCGGGGCTCCAGGGGCTACGAGCAGTACTTC. This translates into CASRGSRGYEQYF.

This clonotype was detected many times. This chain joins TRBV29-1 and TRBJ2-3; 9 bases are a match to TRBD2. The CDR3 is made up of 14 amino acids. Germline-derived CDR1 and CDR2 are SQVTM and ANQGSEA. This chain's CDR3 is CSARRLAGTDTQYF. The CDR3 DNA follows: TGCAGTGCTAGACGGCTAGCGGGAACAGATACGCAGTATTTT.

This clonotype was counted ten times or more. For the CDR3, the DNA is TGCAGTGCTAAGGGACTAGCGGGAATAATAGGCAATGAGCAGTTCTTC. It yields the protein CSAKGLAGIIGNEQFF. V usage is TRBV20-1 and J usage is TRBJ2-1, with TRBD2 matching 13 bases. The V and J ends lost 4 bases and 6 bases, in that order; junction bases with no gene match: 9. Germline CDR1 is DFQATT and CDR2 is SNEGSKA (reference sequence). This CDR3 comprises 16 residues.

This clonotype was found many times. This chain uses TRBV19 with TRBJ1-5, with TRBD1 as a possible D gene (6 bases). The length of the CDR3 is 18 residues. V was trimmed by 5 bases and J by 7 bases, leaving 27 bases between them. The germline CDR1 and CDR2 sequences are LNHDA and SQIVND (reference sequence). This CDR3 reads CASSPDVGQRMSRQPQHF. DNA of the CDR3: TGTGCCAGTAGTCCGGATGTCGGACAGAGGATGAGTAGACAGCCCCAGCATTTT. Looking up the rest from reference TRBV19 and TRBJ1-5 gives the full variable domain: DGGITQSPKYLFRKEGQNVTLSCEQNLNHDAMYWYRQDPGQGLRLIYYSQIVNDFQKGDIAEGYSVSREKKESFPLTVTSAQKNPTAFYLCASSPDVGQRMSRQPQHFGDGTRLSIL.

At least ten counts were recorded for this clonotype. V gene TRBV20-1 combines with J gene TRBJ2-5; 7 bases are shared with TRBD2. Looked up from germline, CDR1 is DFQATT and CDR2 is SNEGSKA (reference sequence). V was clipped by 4 bases and J by 5 bases; unmatched bases: 10. The CDR3 length is 14 residues. CDR3 DNA sequence: TGCAGTGCTACCCCTTGGACTAGGGAGGAGACCCAGTACTTC. This codes for CSATPWTREETQYF.

This clonotype was counted at least ten times. This chain joins TRBV28 and TRBJ2-2; no definite D call. This CDR3 spans 14 amino acids. Germline CDR1 MDHEN, CDR2 SYDVKM. V shed 6 bases and J shed 0 bases, with 8 bases lying between them. The CDR3 DNA is TGTGCCAGCAGAGAGCATTCGAACACCGGGGAGCTGTTTTTT. Translation: CASREHSNTGELFF.

This clonotype has ten or more counts. This sequence joins TRBV6-1 and TRBJ2-7; D may be TRBD1 (5 bases). The length of the CDR3 is 14 residues. CDR1 MNHNS and CDR2 SASEGT come from the germline V gene. V was cut by 6 bases and J by 5 bases, with 17 bases left in between. The CDR3, as DNA: TGTGCCAGCAGCCTTCGGATGGACAAGGACGAGCAGTACTTC. Translation: CASSLRMDKDEQYF.

Ten or more counts support this clonotype. J is TRBJ2-5 and V is TRBV10-3; D unresolved. With 3 bases removed from V and 4 bases from J, the gap between germline ends came to 9 bases. Germline assignment: CDR1 ENHRY and CDR2 SYGVKD. This CDR3 comprises 13 residues. CDR3 loop: CAISDLTGETQYF. The DNA of the CDR3 is TGTGCCATCAGTGACCTTACTGGAGAGACCCAGTACTTC.

This clonotype was seen ten or more times. This chain links TRBV18 with TRBJ1-1; D unresolved. The V gene's germline CDR1 is KGHSH and CDR2 LQKENI. Trimming stripped 4 bases from V and 1 base from J, with 7 bases between. This CDR3 is 13 amino acids long. Written as DNA, the CDR3 is TGTGCCAGCTCACTACACAAGAACACTGAAGCTTTCTTT. This encodes CASSLHKNTEAFF.

This clonotype was detected ten times or more. The chain couples TRBV28 to TRBJ2-2, with D unresolved. The CDR3 sequence is 15 residues long. Germline CDR1 and CDR2: MDHEN and SYDVKM. Trimming stripped 2 bases from V and 6 bases from J, with 13 bases between. CDR3 sequence reads: CASSLGVLGPGELFF. DNA for the CDR3: TGTGCCAGCAGTTTAGGGGTTTTGGGTCCCGGGGAGCTGTTTTTT. Complete variable domain (other parts from reference TRBV28 and TRBJ2-2): DVKVTQSSRYLVKRTGEKVFLECVQDMDHENMFWYRQDPGLGLRLIYFSYDVKMKEKGDIPEGYSVSREKKERFSLILESASTNQTSMYLCASSLGVLGPGELFFGEGSRLTVL.

This clonotype was seen more than once but under ten times. This chain connects TRBV19 to TRBJ1-3, with D possibly matching TRBD1 (6 bases). V gave up 3 bases and J gave up 3 bases, with 18 bases separating them. Germline V lookup: CDR1 LNHDA, CDR2 SQIVND (reference sequence). CDR3 length equals 17 residues. CDR3 loop: CASSMGGGRSFGNTIYF. The DNA for the CDR3 is TGTGCCAGTAGTATGGGGGGGGGCCGGAGTTTTGGAAACACCATATATTTT.

This clonotype was recorded at least ten times. This CDR3 reads CASGLVPGIDEKLFF. CDR3 bases: TGTGCTAGTGGTTTGGTACCAGGTATAGATGAAAAACTGTTTTTT. The gene calls are TRBV12-5 and TRBJ1-4; D not resolved. Germline loops: CDR1 LGHNT, CDR2 FRNRAP. The CDR3 consists of 15 residues. V lost 0 bases, J lost 6 bases, and 11 bases lay in between. The full variable domain, rest sourced from reference TRBV12-5 and TRBJ1-4, is DARVTQTPRHKVTEMGQEVTMRCQPILGHNTVFWYRQTMMQGLELLAYFRNRAPLDDSGMPKDRFSAEMPDATLATLKIQPSEPRDSAVYFCASGLVPGIDEKLFFGSGTQLSVL.

This clonotype was seen repeatedly, ten times or more. The V call is TRBV7-2, the J call TRBJ2-3; TRBD2 matches 8 bases. This CDR3 is 17 amino acids long. In germline, CDR1 is SGHTA, CDR2 FQGNSA. Trimming removed 4 bases from V and 4 bases from J; junction bases left unmatched: 13. The chain's CDR3 is CASSSGGTSMFPDTQYF. For the CDR3, the DNA is TGTGCCAGCAGCTCAGGAGGGACTAGTATGTTCCCAGATACGCAGTATTTT.

This clonotype was seen a handful of times. The J gene is TRBJ2-5, the V gene TRBV5-1; 11 bases agree with TRBD2. From germline, CDR1 is SGHRS and CDR2 YFSETQ. The CDR3 length is 17 residues. The V and J ends lost 4 bases and 1 base, in that order; junction bases with no gene match: 9. CDR3 nucleotides: TGCGCCAGCAGCGGGGGACTAGCGGATTCCCTCCAAGAGACCCAGTACTTC. Encoded protein: CASSGGLADSLQETQYF.

This clonotype was counted many times. The rearrangement joins TRBV3-1 to TRBJ1-3; D ambiguous. The ends were cut back, 4 bases at V and 8 bases at J, with 9 bases in the middle. The germline gives CDR1 LGHDT, CDR2 YNNKEL (reference sequence). The CDR3 runs 12 residues. The CDR3 DNA follows: TGTGCCAGCAGCCCCGACTCTCACACCATATATTTT. Protein: CASSPDSHTIYF. Drawing the rest from reference TRBV3-1 and TRBJ1-3, the complete variable domain is DTAVSQTPKYLVTQMGNDKSIKCEQNLGHDTMYWYKQDSKKFLKIMFSYNNKELIINETVPNRFSPKSPDKAHLNLHINSLELGDSAVYFCASSPDSHTIYFGEGSWLTVV.

This clonotype was seen a handful of times. This sequence joins TRBV4-1 and TRBJ2-1; D may correspond to TRBD1 or TRBD2 (5 bases each). The CDR3 loop spans 16 amino acids. V lost 4 bases and J 7 bases, leaving 20 bases between the germline ends. CDR1 and CDR2 (germline): MGHRA, YSYEKL. The chain's CDR3 is CASSRPLRGVGNEQFF. In DNA, the CDR3 is TGCGCCAGCAGCCGCCCCCTTAGGGGAGTCGGAAATGAGCAGTTCTTC.

The chain joins TRBV20-1 to TRBJ2-1; 11 bases map to TRBD2. V lost 0 bases, J lost 9 bases, and 13 bases stayed unmatched. The CDR3 loop spans 17 amino acids. Germline CDR1 and CDR2: DFQATT and SNEGSKA (reference sequence). The CDR3 loop is CSARDLFSSGRFGEQFF. CDR3 DNA: TGCAGTGCTAGAGATTTGTTTTCTAGCGGGAGGTTCGGTGAGCAGTTCTTC.